This TCR beta chain appears in the sequencing data of a study of blood T cell repertoires in COVID-19. Study-wide context: In each case, the material was cDNA or gDNA derived from T cells, B-cell-depleted T cells, or PBMCs.

Deletions cut 4 bases from V and 4 bases from J, with 7 bases between. This CDR3 contains 11 residues. Germline-derived CDR1 and CDR2 are SQVTM and ANQGSEA. This clone was picked up a small number of times. Original processing notes: The authors estimated nucleated cell counts from reference gene primer amplification. Profiled with immunoSEQ multiplex PCR; TCRdb holds only in-frame clones, not every one. For V, J and clone size, that table is used; D and trimming come from the DNA. The table includes under 250,000 clones, around 80% detected once. The sequence came from a woman between 65 and 79 years old with acute or convalescent COVID-19. The chain uses TRBV29-1 and TRBJ1-2; tentatively, D is TRBD1 (6 bases). The sequenced sample was peripheral blood. In DNA, the CDR3 is TGCAGCGTTGGACAGGTCTATGGCTACACCTTC. Amino acids: CSVGQVYGYTF.